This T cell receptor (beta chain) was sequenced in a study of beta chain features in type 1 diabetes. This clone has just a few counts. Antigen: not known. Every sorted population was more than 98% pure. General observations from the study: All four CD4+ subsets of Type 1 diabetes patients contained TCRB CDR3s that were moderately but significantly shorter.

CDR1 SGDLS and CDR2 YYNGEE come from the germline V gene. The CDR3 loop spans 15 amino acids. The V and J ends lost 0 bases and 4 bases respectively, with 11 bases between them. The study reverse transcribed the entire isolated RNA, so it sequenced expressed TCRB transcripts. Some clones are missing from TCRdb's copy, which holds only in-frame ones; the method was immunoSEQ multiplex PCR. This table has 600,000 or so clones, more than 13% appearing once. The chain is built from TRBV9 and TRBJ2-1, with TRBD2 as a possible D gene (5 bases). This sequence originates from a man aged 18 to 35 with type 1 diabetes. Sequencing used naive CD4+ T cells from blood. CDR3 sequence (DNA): TGTGCCAGCAGCGTAGTAGGCGGGCAATACAATGAGCAGTTCTTC. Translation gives CASSVVGGQYNEQFF.